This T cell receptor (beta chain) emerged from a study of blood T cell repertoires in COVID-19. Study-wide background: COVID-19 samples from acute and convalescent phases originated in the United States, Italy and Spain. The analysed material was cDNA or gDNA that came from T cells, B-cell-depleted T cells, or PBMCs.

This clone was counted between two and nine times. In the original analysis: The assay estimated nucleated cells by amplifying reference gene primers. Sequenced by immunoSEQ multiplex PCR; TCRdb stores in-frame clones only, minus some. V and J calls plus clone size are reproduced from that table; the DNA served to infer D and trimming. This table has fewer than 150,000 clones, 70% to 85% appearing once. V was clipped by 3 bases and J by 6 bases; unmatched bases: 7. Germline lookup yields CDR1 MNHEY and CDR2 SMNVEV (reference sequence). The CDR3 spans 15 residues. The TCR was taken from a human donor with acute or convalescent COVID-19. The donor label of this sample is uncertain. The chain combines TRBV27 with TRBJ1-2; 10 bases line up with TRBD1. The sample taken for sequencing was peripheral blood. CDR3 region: CASSFIGQGVDGYTF. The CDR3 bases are TGTGCCAGCAGTTTTATAGGACAGGGGGTGGATGGCTACACCTTC.